This T cell receptor beta chain was captured in a study of T-cell memory formation after mild COVID-19. The length of the CDR3 is 12 residues. V was trimmed by 6 bases and J by 6 bases, leaving 12 bases between them. CDR1 SEHNR and CDR2 FQNEAQ come from the germline V gene (reference sequence). A single record per CDR3 protein comes from TCRdb applying MiXCR to the 5' RACE reads. This table holds some 450,000 distinct CDR3 sequences, approximately 20% found once. The receptor's source is an adult woman who had mild COVID-19 (a few samples of this study predate the infection). Cell type and time point are not known. The chain links TRBV7-9 to TRBJ2-7, with D possibly matching TRBD1 (5 bases). The sample consisted of PBMCs or a T cell subset sorted from them (not recorded which). The CDR3 reads CASRSLGAEQYF. The DNA of the CDR3 is TGTGCCAGCAGGTCTCTAGGGGCCGAGCAGTACTTC.